These 19 T cell receptor beta chains share one sample of origin, sequenced in a study of control samples from healthy donors and cancer patients (dated by TCRdb to about 2020). Library creation used the immunoSEQ multiplex PCR assay. In its TCRdb copy, this immuneACCESS table keeps in-frame sequences only and misses some clones. Where compared with another copy, unresolved V genes explain less than half of these, and the others have no known cause. The sample table shows more than 110,000 clones, and more than 85% are seen once. The biggest ten clones account for approximately 8.6% of the sample. Material for sequencing was blood. The origin of the receptors is a woman aged 25 to 39 in good health.

The genes are TRBV29-1 and TRBJ2-3; 9 nucleotides match TRBD2. The CDR3 extends over 15 amino acids. V trimming: 8 bases; J trimming: 6 bases; junction bases outside the gene matches: 15. Germline CDR1 is SQVTM and CDR2 is ANQGSEA. The CDR3 DNA sequence: TGCAGCCTAAACGGGTGGCGGGAGGGCCCCGATACGCAGTATTTT. Translation gives CSLNGWREGPDTQYF.

A remark on this clone: The same CDR3 arises from other DNA sequences in this sample as well. V and J are TRBV7-9 and TRBJ1-1; D uncertain. From germline, CDR1 is SEHNR and CDR2 FQNEAQ (reference sequence). The CDR3 totals 13 residues. V lost 1 base to trimming and J lost 4 bases, with 7 bases between them. The CDR3 DNA reads TGTGCCAGCAGCTTAGGTGCAGCCACTGAAGCTTTCTTT. This sequence encodes CASSLGAATEAFF. The complete variable domain, with remaining parts taken from reference TRBV7-9 and TRBJ1-1, reads DTGVSQNPRHKITKRGQNVTFRCDPISEHNRLYWYRQTLGQGPEFLTYFQNEAQLEKSRLLSDRFSAERPKGSFSTLEIQRTEQGDSAMYLCASSLGAATEAFFGQGTRLTVV.

This chain links TRBV29-1 with TRBJ2-2, with D perhaps TRBD1 (5 bases). Germline loops: CDR1 SQVTM, CDR2 ANQGSEA. This CDR3 has 13 amino acids. V was pared by 3 bases and J by 3 bases, with 8 bases between. This chain's CDR3 is CSVDKGYTGELFF. CDR3 nucleotide sequence: TGCAGCGTTGATAAGGGGTACACCGGGGAGCTGTTTTTT.

The chain links TRBV2 to TRBJ2-7; 7 nucleotides align to TRBD2. Germline-derived CDR1 and CDR2 are SNHLY and FYNNEI. The CDR3 loop spans 15 amino acids. Trimming at V came to 7 bases and at J to 0 bases, leaving 9 bases not matched to a gene. CDR3 in DNA: TGTGCCAGCAACCCGCTAGCGGCAAGCTCCTACGAGCAGTACTTC. It is translated as CASNPLAASSYEQYF.

This chain uses TRBV19 with TRBJ1-1, with D maybe TRBD1 (6 bases). CDR3 length: 14 residues. Trimming removed 6 bases at V and 2 bases at J, with 13 bases between. Germline V gene data show CDR1 as LNHDA and CDR2 as SQIVND (reference sequence). The CDR3 nucleotides read TGTGCCAGTAGGGTAGGACAGACTAACACTGAAGCTTTCTTT. Its protein product is CASRVGQTNTEAFF. The full variable domain, with the rest looked up from reference TRBV19 and TRBJ1-1, is DGGITQSPKYLFRKEGQNVTLSCEQNLNHDAMYWYRQDPGQGLRLIYYSQIVNDFQKGDIAEGYSVSREKKESFPLTVTSAQKNPTAFYLCASRVGQTNTEAFFGQGTRLTVV.

V gene TRBV7-8 combines with J gene TRBJ2-3; D not resolved. The germline V gene encodes CDR1 SGHVS and CDR2 FQNEAQ. V was trimmed by 2 bases and J by 4 bases, leaving 7 bases between them. The length of the CDR3 is 13 residues. The CDR3 sequence: CASSLRSSDTQYF. CDR3 sequence (DNA): TGTGCCAGCAGCTTACGCAGTTCAGATACGCAGTATTTT. The variable domain in full, with the rest retrieved from reference TRBV7-8 and TRBJ2-3, is GAGVSQSPRYKVAKRGQDVALRCDPISGHVSLFWYQQALGQGPEFLTYFQNEAQLDKSGLPSDRFFAERPEGSVSTLKIQRTQQEDSAVYLCASSLRSSDTQYFGPGTRLTVL.

This clone was picked up a small number of times. This chain links TRBV5-1 with TRBJ2-3; D might be TRBD2 (5 bases). This CDR3 has 16 residues. Germline CDR1 SGHRS, CDR2 YFSETQ. Trimming removed 4 bases from V and 2 bases from J, with 17 bases in between. The CDR3 protein is CASSPYRSADTDTQYF. DNA of the CDR3: TGCGCCAGCAGCCCCTACCGTAGCGCCGACACAGATACGCAGTATTTT.

V and J are TRBV6-5 and TRBJ2-7; TRBD1 matches at 10 bases. The junction had 1 base not matched to a gene; V was cut back by 8 bases and J by 3 bases. CDR3 length: 12 amino acids. The germline V gene has CDR1 MNHEY and CDR2 SVGAGI. The CDR3 is CASGTGDYEQYF. The CDR3 DNA follows: TGTGCCAGCGGGACAGGGGACTACGAGCAGTACTTC.

This clone was picked up one time. The genes are TRBV14 and TRBJ2-1; D uncertain. The germline V and J ends were trimmed by 4 bases and 4 bases, with 5 bases remaining between them. CDR1 SGHDN and CDR2 FVKESK come from the germline V gene. This CDR3 is 12 amino acids long. The CDR3: CASSLKYNEQFF. The CDR3 nucleotides read TGTGCCAGCAGCCTGAAGTACAATGAGCAGTTCTTC.

V usage is TRBV28 and J usage is TRBJ2-1; 15 positions match TRBD2. The junction had 6 bases not matched to a gene; V was cut back by 5 bases and J by 10 bases. Germline V gene lookup returns CDR1 MDHEN and CDR2 SYDVKM. The CDR3 sequence is 15 residues long. This CDR3 reads CASSPGLAGGEEQFF. DNA of the CDR3: TGTGCCAGCAGTCCGGGACTAGCGGGAGGAGAGGAGCAGTTCTTC.

The rearrangement links TRBV6-4 to TRBJ1-2, with TRBD1 matching over 7 bases. The CDR3 length is 15 residues. The junction had 15 bases not matched to a gene; V was cut back by 6 bases and J by 8 bases. Germline V gene lookup returns CDR1 MRHNA and CDR2 SNTAGT. CDR3 sequence: CASSERGGQGDGYTF. In DNA form, the CDR3 reads TGTGCCAGCAGCGAGAGAGGCGGGCAGGGGGACGGCTACACCTTC.

The chain uses TRBV7-2 and TRBJ2-7, with a weak D call TRBD2 (6 bases). Germline V gene sequence: CDR1 SGHTA, CDR2 FQGNSA. V was cut by 2 bases and J by 2 bases, with 16 bases left in between. The CDR3 loop spans 16 amino acids. The CDR3, as DNA: TGTGCCAGCAGCTTACATCGGGGGAAAGGGACCTACGAGCAGTACTTC. It yields the protein CASSLHRGKGTYEQYF. The full variable domain, its missing parts supplied by reference TRBV7-2 and TRBJ2-7, is GAGVSQSPSNKVTEKGKDVELRCDPISGHTALYWYRQSLGQGLEFLIYFQGNSAPDKSGLPSDRFSAERTGGSVSTLTIQRTQQEDSAVYLCASSLHRGKGTYEQYFGPGTRLTVT.

This rearrangement joins TRBV24-1 to TRBJ2-3; unclear D gene. Germline lookup yields CDR1 KGHDR and CDR2 SFDVKD. V dropped 6 bases and J dropped 4 bases, with 13 bases sitting between them. The CDR3 totals 14 residues. The CDR3, as DNA: TGTGCCACCAGTCCCAATCGCCCGTCAGATACGCAGTATTTT. Translated, it gives CATSPNRPSDTQYF.

This chain links TRBV3-1 (or the pseudogene TRBV3-2) with TRBJ2-6, with a possible D match to TRBD2 (5 bases). Germline loops: CDR1 LGHDT, CDR2 YNNKEL (reference sequence). The CDR3 spans 15 residues. The V end was cut by 0 bases, the J end by 10 bases, with 13 bases between. The CDR3: CASSQDFGELNVLTF. CDR3 coding DNA: TGTGCCAGCAGCCAAGACTTCGGGGAACTAAACGTCCTGACTTTC.

The V and J genes are TRBV9 and TRBJ1-2; 8 bases map to TRBD1. Germline CDR1 SGDLS, CDR2 YYNGEE. V gave up 7 bases and J gave up 4 bases; unmatched junction bases: 12. The CDR3 contains 15 residues. CDR3 residues: CASGPTGGSIYGYTF. CDR3 nucleotides: TGTGCCAGCGGGCCAACAGGGGGTAGCATCTATGGCTACACCTTC.

The chain recombines TRBV6-5 with TRBJ1-2; D gene unclear. This CDR3 spans 14 amino acids. V dropped 0 bases and J dropped 8 bases, with 13 bases sitting between them. Per germline, CDR1 MNHEY and CDR2 SVGAGI. CDR3 bases: TGTGCCAGCAGTTACTCGCAATCTGGGTCGGGCTACACCTTC. Translation: CASSYSQSGSGYTF.

The chain joins TRBV7-2 to TRBJ2-1; TRBD1 aligns across 11 bases. Germline assignment: CDR1 SGHTA and CDR2 FQGNSA. The junction had 6 bases not matched to a gene; V was cut back by 1 base and J by 7 bases. The CDR3 length is 16 residues. The CDR3 DNA reads TGTGCCAGCAGCTTAGACTCCGGGACAGGGGGTAATGAGCAGTTCTTC. This sequence encodes CASSLDSGTGGNEQFF.

CDR3 DNA: TGTGCCAGCACACGTACGGGGCAGGGGGTCTATGGCTACACCTTC. Residues: CASTRTGQGVYGYTF. J is TRBJ1-2 and V is TRBV11-2; 7 bases are a match to TRBD1. CDR1 is SGHAT and CDR2 is FQNNGV in the germline V gene. The CDR3 contains 15 residues. V lost 7 bases, J lost 4 bases, and 12 bases stayed unmatched.

This chain connects TRBV18 to TRBJ1-1; 7 nucleotides line up with TRBD1. Germline trimming cut 6 bases from V and 0 bases from J; bases unmatched to any gene: 4. The CDR3 covers 14 residues. Germline V gene data show CDR1 as KGHSH and CDR2 as LQKENI. CDR3 nucleotide sequence: TGTGCCAGCTCGCCCGACAGGGTGAACACTGAAGCTTTCTTT. Its protein product is CASSPDRVNTEAFF.